This record looks at one T cell receptor beta chain sequence and its context. Its target is unknown. The sample comes from a study of CD8+CD57+ T cells in acquired aplastic anemia. Across the study: Isolated CD4+ and CD8+ cells, once sorted, yielded DNA averaging roughly 3 ug.

With 2 bases removed from V and 6 bases from J, the gap between germline ends came to 8 bases. The CDR3 totals 12 residues. Germline CDR1 and CDR2: ENHRY and SYGVKD. TCR beta VDJ and CDR3 profiling used genomic DNA as template. TCRdb ran MiXCR on the reads and lists one entry per CDR3 protein. The table shows 300,000 or so distinct CDR3 sequences, with approximately 57% occurring only once. Overall study findings and caveats: CD8+ Simpson's diversity did not differ significantly between patients and controls. Patients and controls shared approximately 30 CD8+ CDR3 sequences, highly expressed in patients.

Sequenced sample: sorted CD4+, CD8+, or CD8+CD57+ T cells (not recorded which) from PBMCs. V usage is TRBV10-3 and J usage is TRBJ2-7; the D is unclear. The origin of this receptor is a human donor with severe aplastic anemia or a healthy control (not recorded which). Written as DNA, the CDR3 is TGTGCCATCAGTGAGAATCGCGGCGAGCAGTACTTC. Encoded protein: CAISENRGEQYF.